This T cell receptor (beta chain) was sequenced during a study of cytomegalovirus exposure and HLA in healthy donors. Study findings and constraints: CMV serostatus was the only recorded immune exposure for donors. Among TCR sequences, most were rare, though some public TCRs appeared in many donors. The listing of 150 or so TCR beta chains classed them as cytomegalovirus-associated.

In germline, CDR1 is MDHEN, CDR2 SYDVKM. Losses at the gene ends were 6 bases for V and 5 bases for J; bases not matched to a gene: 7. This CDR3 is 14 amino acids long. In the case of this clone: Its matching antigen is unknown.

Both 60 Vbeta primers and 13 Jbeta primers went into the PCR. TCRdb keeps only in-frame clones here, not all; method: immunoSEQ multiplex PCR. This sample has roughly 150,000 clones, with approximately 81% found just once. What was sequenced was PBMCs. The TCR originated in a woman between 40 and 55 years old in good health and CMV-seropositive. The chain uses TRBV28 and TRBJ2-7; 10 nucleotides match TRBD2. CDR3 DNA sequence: TGTGCCAGCAGGGAGGGACTAGCGATCGACGAGCAGTACTTC. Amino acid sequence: CASREGLAIDEQYF.